This T cell receptor beta chain was retrieved from a study of T cells in tuberculosis. Study observations and caveats: Active tuberculosis cases were adults; controls were adolescents. GMM-specific TCRs were nearer to active tuberculosis alpha repertoires, suggesting expansion.

Generated by immunoSEQ multiplex PCR, the TCRdb table keeps only in-frame clones and is missing some. The sample yields some 31,000 clones, under 95% seen once. Sample time point: new active TB diagnosis, blood taken before or within 7 days of starting treatment. Each patient had positive sputum smear microscopy and/or positive culture. Each clinical donor contributed on average about 92,000 T cells from unsorted cryopreserved PBMC. CDR1 and CDR2 (germline): MNHNS, SASEGT. V was clipped by 0 bases and J by 2 bases, with 13 bases between them. The CDR3 contains 16 residues. The count of this clone is one. Its antigen remains unknown.

The sample here was PBMCs, taken at tuberculosis diagnosis. The V and J genes are TRBV6-1 and TRBJ1-1, with D uncertain. The receptor was derived from an adult with tuberculosis. For the CDR3, the DNA is TGTGCCAGCAGTGAAGCTTACGGGAAACCTAACACTGAAGCTTTCTTT. This codes for CASSEAYGKPNTEAFF.